This T cell receptor beta chain originates from a study of shared clonotypes between healthy human individuals. V lost 3 bases to trimming and J lost 0 bases, with 12 bases between them. From germline, CDR1 is WSHSY and CDR2 SAAADI. The CDR3 has 15 amino acids. Sequencing used immunoSEQ multiplex PCR; TCRdb keeps in-frame clones, though not all of them. This sample has more than 2 million clones, with 85% to 95% found just once. This clone showed up just once. The chain combines TRBV10-2 with TRBJ2-7; D is possibly TRBD2 (6 bases). The sequenced sample was naive CD4+ T cells sorted from blood. The sample's subset: CD45RA+ positively selected. This TCR derives from a man between 18 and 35 years old in good health. Written as DNA, the CDR3 is TGCGCCAGCAGTGATCTTGGAGGGAGCTCCTACGAGCAGTACTTC. Protein product: CASSDLGGSSYEQYF.